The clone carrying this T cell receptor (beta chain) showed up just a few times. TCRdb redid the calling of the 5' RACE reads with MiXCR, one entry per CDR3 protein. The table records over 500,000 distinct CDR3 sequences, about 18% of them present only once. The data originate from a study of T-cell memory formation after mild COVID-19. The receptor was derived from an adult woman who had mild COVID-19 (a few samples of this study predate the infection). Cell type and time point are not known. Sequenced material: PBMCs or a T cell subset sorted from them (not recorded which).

The CDR3 sequence: CASTGSGGSYNEQFF. The CDR3 DNA is TGTGCCAGCACCGGTTCGGGAGGCTCCTACAATGAGCAGTTCTTC. The rearrangement uses TRBV6-2 or TRBV6-3 and TRBJ2-1; 7 nucleotides match TRBD2. Germline trimming cut 7 bases from V and 0 bases from J; bases unmatched to any gene: 6. CDR3 length: 15 amino acids. Germline loops: CDR1 MNHEY, CDR2 SVGEGT.